The present T cell receptor beta chain was sequenced within a study of blood T cells in healthy people across ages. CDR1 is SGHRS, CDR2 YFSETQ, per germline. Trimming took off 3 bases at V and 5 bases at J, with 12 bases between the two ends. The CDR3 loop spans 14 amino acids. A second PCR, run for roughly 6 to 11 cycles, used a sample-barcoded 5' primer plus a J-beta primer mix. In TCRdb, the 5' RACE reads were re-called with MiXCR into one record per CDR3 protein. There are more than 800,000 distinct CDR3 sequences in the sample; around 28% occur only once, and 15% to 20% lies in the top ten. This clonotype was seen many times.

The receptor was derived from a woman older than 75 in good health. The V call is TRBV5-1, the J call TRBJ2-1; possibly TRBD1 for D (6 bases). What was sequenced was blood. CDR3 region: CASSSAGANNEQFF. The CDR3 nucleotides are TGCGCCAGCAGCTCCGCAGGGGCCAACAATGAGCAGTTCTTC. Full variable domain (rest looked up from reference TRBV5-1 and TRBJ2-1): KAGVTQTPRYLIKTRGQQVTLSCSPISGHRSVSWYQQTPGQGLQFLFEYFSETQRNKGNFPGRFSGRQFSNSRSEMNVSTLELGDSALYLCASSSAGANNEQFFGPGTRLTVL.